A selection of T cell receptor beta chains follows, all from one sample in a study of OX40 agonist ivuxolimab in advanced cancers. Some clones are missing from TCRdb's copy, which holds only in-frame ones; the method was immunoSEQ multiplex PCR. The table includes about 27,000 clones, approximately 80% detected once. The starting material was CD4+ or CD8+ T cells sorted from blood, obtained in a trial of the OX40 agonist ivuxolimab. These receptors all come from an adult with an advanced solid tumor such as melanoma, head and neck, liver or kidney cancer. The conserved cysteine and the conserved F or W are not part of the CDR3 here.

v_call: TRBV6-5
j_call: TRBJ1-1
cdr3_aa: ASRQGPTEAF

v_call: TRBV5-4
j_call: TRBJ2-5
cdr3_aa: ASSSDGDQYQETQY

v_call: TRBV9
j_call: TRBJ2-7
cdr3_aa: ASSVEGDRGPLSYEQY

v_call: TRBV9
j_call: TRBJ2-7
cdr3_aa: ASSPHPGGLYSYEQY

v_call: TRBV5-4
j_call: TRBJ1-5
cdr3_aa: ASSLFEELGNQPQH

v_call: TRBV5-1
j_call: TRBJ2-1
cdr3_aa: ASSSNSHSSYNEQF

v_call: TRBV27
j_call: TRBJ2-3
cdr3_aa: ASSLSARADTQY

v_call: TRBV6-6
j_call: TRBJ1-4
cdr3_aa: ASSFRQGTTNEKLF

v_call: TRBV28
j_call: TRBJ2-2
cdr3_aa: ASSWTADTGELF

v_call: TRBV7-8
j_call: TRBJ2-7
cdr3_aa: ASSLQGQSSYEQY

v_call: TRBV7-9
j_call: TRBJ1-3
cdr3_aa: ASSQGASYTIY

v_call: TRBV5-1
j_call: TRBJ1-2
cdr3_aa: ASSLGDWYGYT

v_call: TRBV28
j_call: TRBJ2-3
cdr3_aa: ASSSLSFTTDTQY

v_call: TRBV28
j_call: TRBJ1-4
cdr3_aa: ASSFDLASNEKLF

v_call: TRBV7-8
j_call: TRBJ1-5
cdr3_aa: ASSLASARGYSNQPQH

v_call: TRBV28
j_call: TRBJ2-7
cdr3_aa: ASSLGVSYEQY

v_call: TRBV7-8
j_call: TRBJ2-7
cdr3_aa: ASSFDGPRSEQY

v_call: TRBV5-6
j_call: TRBJ2-2
cdr3_aa: ASSLSGELF

v_call: TRBV11-2
j_call: TRBJ2-3
cdr3_aa: ASSLTSGRTADTQY

v_call: TRBV9
j_call: TRBJ2-3
cdr3_aa: ASNPGQGATDTQY

v_call: TRBV28
j_call: TRBJ1-2
cdr3_aa: ASTPGTTYGYT

v_call: TRBV25-1
j_call: TRBJ2-1
cdr3_aa: ASSLLAGSYNEQF

v_call: TRBV15
j_call: TRBJ1-6
cdr3_aa: ATSRERTRNSPLH

v_call: TRBV7-3
j_call: TRBJ2-5
cdr3_aa: ASSLTVGYQETQY

v_call: TRBV23-1
j_call: TRBJ1-5
cdr3_aa: ASSQLDRFNQPQH

v_call: TRBV4-1
j_call: TRBJ1-1
cdr3_aa: ASSQDVVRGGTEAF

v_call: TRBV5-4
j_call: TRBJ2-2
cdr3_aa: ASSFFRTGSTGELF

v_call: TRBV11-2
j_call: TRBJ2-1
cdr3_aa: ASRDSSYNEQF

v_call: TRBV6-5
j_call: TRBJ1-1
cdr3_aa: ASSYYPQANTEAF

v_call: TRBV9
j_call: TRBJ1-1
cdr3_aa: ASSLQDRKNTEAF

v_call: TRBV6-5
j_call: TRBJ2-4
cdr3_aa: ASSYSQGLFENIQY

v_call: TRBV7-9
j_call: TRBJ2-1
cdr3_aa: ASSPRGVANEQF

v_call: TRBV7-5
j_call: TRBJ2-2
cdr3_aa: ARSLVVRSSALEGAIPGELF

v_call: TRBV7-6
j_call: TRBJ2-3
cdr3_aa: ASSQGLAGGHTQY

v_call: TRBV5-1
j_call: TRBJ2-7
cdr3_aa: ASSVGNEQY

v_call: TRBV30
j_call: TRBJ1-1
cdr3_aa: AWSLGQMNTEAF

v_call: TRBV2
j_call: TRBJ2-4
cdr3_aa: ASSDMGGAKNIQY

v_call: TRBV5-6
j_call: TRBJ1-1
cdr3_aa: ASSFPGRNTEAF

v_call: TRBV10-3
j_call: TRBJ2-1
cdr3_aa: AISESASGIYEQF

v_call: TRBV7-6
j_call: TRBJ2-1
cdr3_aa: ASSRQGDFYNEQF

v_call: TRBV20-1
j_call: TRBJ1-2
cdr3_aa: SGDVYGYT